These T cell receptor beta chains were read from a single sample in a study of cytomegalovirus exposure and HLA in healthy donors. Sequenced by immunoSEQ multiplex PCR; TCRdb stores in-frame clones only, minus some. The sample contains about 190,000 clones, around 80% of which appear only once. Material for sequencing was PBMCs. All receptors derive from a man between 35 and 55 years old in good health and CMV-seropositive. Both conserved end residues are part of each CDR3. Fields, in order: V gene, CDR3 length, clone size, D gene, J gene, CDR3 DNA, CDR3 protein. The D gene is left open where the match is weak. Not all rows give a size; the values are once, few, many and, for expanded clones, a class.

v_gene: TRBV28; len: 11; abundance: -; d_gene: -; j_gene: TRBJ1-5; CDR3nt: TGTGCCAGCAGTTCGTATCAGCCCCAGCATTTT; CDR3aa: CASSSYQPQHF
v_gene: TRBV7-2; len: 15; abundance: once; d_gene: TRBD2; j_gene: TRBJ2-7; CDR3nt: TGTGCCAGCAGCCCTCTAGCGGGCGGCTCCTACGAGCAGTACTTC; CDR3aa: CASSPLAGGSYEQYF
v_gene: TRBV7-2; len: 16; abundance: -; d_gene: TRBD1; j_gene: TRBJ2-7; CDR3nt: TGTGCCAGCAGCTTTCCCGGGACAGGGTTCTCCTACGAGCAGTACTTC; CDR3aa: CASSFPGTGFSYEQYF
v_gene: TRBV10-1; len: 12; abundance: -; d_gene: TRBD1; j_gene: TRBJ2-1; CDR3nt: TGCGCCAGCAGTGACAGGGGGTGGGAGCAGTTCTTC; CDR3aa: CASSDRGWEQFF
v_gene: TRBV4-3; len: 18; abundance: -; d_gene: TRBD2; j_gene: TRBJ2-2; CDR3nt: TGCGCCAGCAGCCAAGAGCGGCTACCCGGGGGGGGAGCCGGGGAGCTGTTTTTT; CDR3aa: CASSQERLPGGGAGELFF
v_gene: TRBV18; len: 15; abundance: -; d_gene: -; j_gene: TRBJ2-1; CDR3nt: TGTGCCAGCTCACCCAGGGAACGCTCCTACAATGAGCAGTTCTTC; CDR3aa: CASSPRERSYNEQFF
v_gene: TRBV4-3; len: 15; abundance: -; d_gene: -; j_gene: TRBJ1-4; CDR3nt: TGCGCCAGCAGCCAAGATGGGGGAGGCGGTGAAAAACTGTTTTTT; CDR3aa: CASSQDGGGGEKLFF
v_gene: TRBV6-5; len: 13; abundance: few; d_gene: -; j_gene: TRBJ1-2; CDR3nt: TGTGCCAGCAGGGGCCAGGGGCTCTATGGCTACACCTTC; CDR3aa: CASRGQGLYGYTF
v_gene: TRBV6-6; len: 13; abundance: -; d_gene: -; j_gene: TRBJ2-5; CDR3nt: TGTGCCAGCAGTTACCGGGGAGAAGAGACCCAGTACTTC; CDR3aa: CASSYRGEETQYF
v_gene: TRBV29-1; len: 12; abundance: -; d_gene: TRBD1; j_gene: TRBJ1-2; CDR3nt: TGCAGCGTTACAGGGGGCGCTTATGGCTACACCTTC; CDR3aa: CSVTGGAYGYTF